These 18 T cell receptor beta chains share one sample of origin, sequenced in a study of CD8 T cells in Susac syndrome. RNA amounts of about 0.5 to 1 ug underwent reverse transcription with random hexamers. TCRdb called the immunoSEQ multiplex PCR reads again in MiXCR, with one record for every CDR3 protein. The sample contains about 180,000 distinct CDR3 sequences, approximately 94% of which appear only once. The sample was CD4+ T cells from PBMCs. These receptors were collected from a human donor with multiple sclerosis.

Only one count was recorded for this clonotype. The chain joins TRBV28 to TRBJ1-5, with D possibly being TRBD1 (6 bases). Trimming took 3 bases from V and 6 from J, leaving 12 bases between them. The CDR3 spans 14 residues. In germline, CDR1 is MDHEN, CDR2 SYDVKM. The chain's CDR3 is CASSLAGAAQPQHF. Written as DNA, the CDR3 is TGTGCCAGCAGTTTGGCGGGGGCAGCTCAGCCCCAGCATTTT.

The CDR3 nucleotides read TGTGCCAGCAGTGAAAGTATAGCAGATACGCAGTATTTT. This encodes CASSESIADTQYF. The gene calls are TRBV6-4 and TRBJ2-3; D gene unclear. This CDR3 is built from 13 residues. V lost 3 bases and J lost 4, with 8 bases in between. Looked up from germline, CDR1 is MRHNA and CDR2 is SNTAGT.

This chain joins TRBV20-1 and TRBJ2-7; possibly TRBD2 for D (6 bases). V was clipped by 6 bases and J by 4 bases, with 13 bases between them. The germline CDR1 and CDR2 sequences are DFQATT and SNEGSKA (reference sequence). This CDR3 has 12 residues. CDR3: CSAGPGEYEQYF. The CDR3 DNA sequence: TGCAGTGCCGGGCCGGGGGAATACGAGCAGTACTTC.

This clonotype was found once. DNA for the CDR3: TGTGCCTGGACCGCAACAGGGATCAACACTGAAGCTTTCTTT. Its protein is CAWTATGINTEAFF. The rearrangement joins TRBV30 to TRBJ1-1; D may be TRBD1 (6 bases). The CDR3 length is 14 residues. Germline V gene lookup returns CDR1 GTSNPN and CDR2 SVGIG (reference sequence). The germline V and J ends were trimmed by 4 bases and 2 bases, with 14 bases remaining between them. Based on the CDR3 plus reference TRBV30 and TRBJ1-1, the full variable domain is SQTIHQWPATLVQPVGSPLSLECTVEGTSNPNLYWYRQAAGRGLQLLFYSVGIGQISSEVPQNLSASRPQDRQFILSSKKLLLSDSGFYLCAWTATGINTEAFFGQGTRLTVV.

The count of this clonotype is one. The chain couples TRBV27 to TRBJ2-5; D uncertain. V was shortened by 8 bases and J by 2 bases, with 12 bases between the two germline ends. Germline V gene data show CDR1 as MNHEY and CDR2 as SMNVEV (reference sequence). This CDR3 spans 13 amino acids. CDR3 amino acids: CASAKLTQETQYF. The CDR3 DNA follows: TGTGCCAGCGCCAAACTAACTCAAGAGACCCAGTACTTC.

V and J are TRBV7-2 and TRBJ2-7; D is possibly TRBD1 or TRBD2 (5 bases each). Germline lookup yields CDR1 SGHTA and CDR2 FQGNSA. V shed 5 bases and J shed 1 base, with 12 bases lying between them. The CDR3 runs to 14 residues. The CDR3 loop is CASSRDGGSYEQYF. CDR3 nucleotide sequence: TGTGCCAGCAGCCGGGACGGAGGTTCCTACGAGCAGTACTTC.

The CDR3 sequence: CASSFTGATYEQYF. CDR3 sequence (DNA): TGTGCCAGCAGTTTTACAGGAGCCACCTACGAGCAGTACTTC. The chain is built from TRBV27 and TRBJ2-7; perhaps TRBD1 as D (5 bases). V was cut by 3 bases and J by 2 bases, with 11 bases left in between. Looked up from germline, CDR1 is MNHEY and CDR2 is SMNVEV (reference sequence). CDR3 length: 14 residues.

The CDR3 protein is CSAREALAGPHSTDTQYF. CDR3 sequence (DNA): TGCAGTGCTAGAGAAGCACTAGCGGGGCCTCATAGCACAGATACGCAGTATTTT. J is TRBJ2-3 and V is TRBV20-1, with 10 bases lining up with TRBD2. The CDR3 loop spans 18 amino acids. V trimming: 0 bases; J trimming: 0 bases; junction bases outside the gene matches: 9. Germline values: CDR1 DFQATT, CDR2 SNEGSKA (reference sequence).

This clonotype was seen a single time. The gene calls are TRBV3-1 and TRBJ2-1; 8 bases fit TRBD2. Trimming cost V 3 bases and J 6 bases; bases outside gene matches: 10. The CDR3 is made up of 16 amino acids. In germline, CDR1 is LGHDT, CDR2 YNNKEL (reference sequence). In nucleotides, the CDR3 is TGTGCCAGCAGCCATGGGTTCACTAGCGGAACCAATGAGCAGTTCTTC. Its protein product is CASSHGFTSGTNEQFF.

The chain links TRBV29-1 to TRBJ1-2, with D uncertain. CDR1 SQVTM and CDR2 ANQGSEA come from the germline V gene. The V and J ends lost 5 bases and 3 bases respectively, with 16 bases between them. The CDR3 has 14 residues. The CDR3 loop reads CSVNKGIRDYGYTF. The DNA of the CDR3 is TGCAGCGTTAATAAGGGAATACGAGACTATGGCTACACCTTC.

V usage is TRBV15 and J usage is TRBJ2-2, with D possibly being TRBD2 (5 bases). V lost 6 bases and J 1 base, leaving 12 bases between the germline ends. The CDR3 contains 15 residues. Germline CDR1 reads LNHNV; CDR2 reads YYDKDF (reference sequence). DNA of the CDR3: TGTGCCACCAGAAACTACGGGGTGAACACCGGGGAGCTGTTTTTT. This encodes CATRNYGVNTGELFF.

The CDR3 nucleotides read TGTGCCTGGAGTTCTGAGGCAGAGACCCAGTACTTC. Protein: CAWSSEAETQYF. The chain has TRBV30 and TRBJ2-5; D call uncertain. This CDR3 contains 12 residues. V lost 2 bases and J 4 bases, leaving 8 bases between the germline ends. Germline-derived CDR1 and CDR2 are GTSNPN and SVGIG (reference sequence).

This chain uses TRBV6-2 or TRBV6-3 with TRBJ1-6; D may be TRBD1 (5 bases). CDR1 is MNHEY and CDR2 is SVGEGT in the germline V gene. V lost 2 bases to trimming and J lost 3 bases, with 17 bases between them. This CDR3 has 18 residues. CDR3 in DNA: TGTGCCAGCAGTTACGTACCCGGGACGACGGACTATAATTCACCCCTCCACTTT. Translation: CASSYVPGTTDYNSPLHF.

The V call is TRBV29-1, the J call TRBJ2-5, with TRBD2 matching over 7 bases. The germline V gene encodes CDR1 SQVTM and CDR2 ANQGSEA. The CDR3 spans 13 residues. J was trimmed by 2 bases and V by 5 bases; bases with no gene match: 5. For the CDR3, the DNA is TGCAGCGTTCGGGGGGTCCCTCAAGAGACCCAGTACTTC. Its translation: CSVRGVPQETQYF.

Points on this clonotype: One end of the junction varies from germline; a read error may be responsible. The V call is TRBV7-9, the J call TRBJ1-6; the D is unclear. CDR3 length: 14 amino acids. Germline V gene data show CDR1 as SEHNR and CDR2 as FQNEAQ (reference sequence). CDR3 residues: CASSETGSGSPLHF. The CDR3, as DNA: TGTGCCAGCAGCGAGACGGGCTCGGGTTCACCCCTCCATTTT.

This clonotype has only one observation. The chain employs TRBV20-1 and TRBJ2-4, with 9 bases aligning to TRBD2. V was pared by 7 bases and J by 2 bases, with 9 bases of the junction left unmatched. In germline, CDR1 is DFQATT, CDR2 SNEGSKA (reference sequence). The CDR3 extends over 15 amino acids. The CDR3, as DNA: TGCAGTGTTGAATTGCGGGGGGGCACCAAAAACATTCAGTACTTC. Translated: CSVELRGGTKNIQYF.

This chain uses TRBV29-1 with TRBJ1-2; TRBD1 aligns across 7 bases. CDR3 length equals 15 residues. J lost 3 bases, V lost 4 bases, and 11 bases had no gene match. CDR1 is SQVTM and CDR2 is ANQGSEA in the germline V gene. CDR3: CSVARQGGTYYGYTF. CDR3 nucleotide sequence: TGCAGCGTTGCCAGACAGGGCGGCACATACTATGGCTACACCTTC.

This clonotype was seen only once. This chain connects TRBV30 to TRBJ2-7; D is ambiguous. Germline CDR1 GTSNPN, CDR2 SVGIG (reference sequence). This CDR3 is built from 11 residues. V gave up 3 bases and J gave up 4 bases, with 7 bases separating them. The CDR3 DNA is TGTGCCTGGAGGAGAGAGTACGAGCAGTACTTC. It translates to CAWRREYEQYF.